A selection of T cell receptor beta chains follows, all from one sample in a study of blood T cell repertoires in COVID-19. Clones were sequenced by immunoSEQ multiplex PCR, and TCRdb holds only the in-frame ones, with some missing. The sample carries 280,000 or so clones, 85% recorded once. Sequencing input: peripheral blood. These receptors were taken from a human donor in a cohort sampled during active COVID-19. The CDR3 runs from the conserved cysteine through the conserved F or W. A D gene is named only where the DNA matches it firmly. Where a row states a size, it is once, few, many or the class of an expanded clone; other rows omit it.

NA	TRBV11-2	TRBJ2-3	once	TGTGCCAGCAGCTTGCGGGGCCTGCCCCCCGGCGATACGCAGTATTTT	CASSLRGLPPGDTQYF
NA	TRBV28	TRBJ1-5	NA	TGTGCCAGCACGGAGAGGGATAATAGCAATCAGCCCCAGCATTTT	CASTERDNSNQPQHF
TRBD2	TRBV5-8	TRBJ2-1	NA	TGTGCCAGCCCGCTTCCTCCGGGAATACTCCCTAGCGGGAGGGAGAATGAGCAGTTCTTC	CASPLPPGILPSGRENEQFF
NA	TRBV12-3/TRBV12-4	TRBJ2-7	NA	TGTGCCAGCGGATCGAGGAGAGGGGAGCAGTACTTC	CASGSRRGEQYF
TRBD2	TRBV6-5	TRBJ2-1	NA	TGTGCCAGCAAGTGGGGGGGAAGGGACAATGAGCAGTTCTTC	CASKWGGRDNEQFF
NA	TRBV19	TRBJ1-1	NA	TGTGCCAGTAGAGAGGGATACACTGAAGCTTTCTTT	CASREGYTEAFF
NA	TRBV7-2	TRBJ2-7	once	TGTGCCAGCAGCCCGCGGGAAGGGTACGAGCAGTACTTC	CASSPREGYEQYF
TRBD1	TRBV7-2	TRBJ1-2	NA	TGTGCCAGCAGCTTCCGTATGACAGGGAGAGGCGGCTACACCTTC	CASSFRMTGRGGYTF
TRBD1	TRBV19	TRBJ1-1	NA	TGTGCCAGTAGTAGGCTAGGGACAGGGGTAATGAACACTGAAGCTTTCTTT	CASSRLGTGVMNTEAFF
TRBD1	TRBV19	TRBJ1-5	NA	TGTGCCAGTAGTATGTTCGACAGGGAGGGCAATCAGCCCCAGCATTTT	CASSMFDREGNQPQHF
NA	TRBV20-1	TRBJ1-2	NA	TGCAGTGCCAGGGGTGGCGGCTACACCTTC	CSARGGGYTF
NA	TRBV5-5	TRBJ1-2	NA	TGTGCCAGCAGTGCCGCAGGTGACTATGGCTACACCTTC	CASSAAGDYGYTF
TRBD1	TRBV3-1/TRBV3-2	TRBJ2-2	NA	TGTGCCAGCAGTCGTGGGGACAGAAACACCGGGGAGCTGTTTTTT	CASSRGDRNTGELFF
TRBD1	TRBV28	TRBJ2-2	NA	TGTGCCAGCAGTGGGGGGACAGGCGGGGCCGGGGAGCTGTTTTTT	CASSGGTGGAGELFF
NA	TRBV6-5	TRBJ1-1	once	TGTGCCAGCAGTTACGGGACGGACTACGTTGAAGCTTTCTTT	CASSYGTDYVEAFF
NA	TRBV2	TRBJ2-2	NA	TGTGCCAGCAAGGGACAAAAATCGAACACCGGGGAGCTGTTTTTT	CASKGQKSNTGELFF
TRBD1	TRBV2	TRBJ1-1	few	TGTGCCACAGGACAGGAGAACACTGAAGCTTTCTTT	CATGQENTEAFF
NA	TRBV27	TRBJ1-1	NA	TGTGCCAGCAGCAAACTCGCGGGGCGAAACACTGAAGCTTTCTTT	CASSKLAGRNTEAFF
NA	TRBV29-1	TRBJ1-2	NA	TGCAGCGTTGTGCCCCGACAGGACGTCTATGGCTACACCTTC	CSVVPRQDVYGYTF
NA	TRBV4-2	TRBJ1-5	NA	TGTGCCAGCAGCCAGGATGCGACAGACCTATTTGAGTATAGCAATCAGCCCCAGCATTTT	CASSQDATDLFEYSNQPQHF
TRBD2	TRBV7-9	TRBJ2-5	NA	TGTGCCAGCAGCTTCTCGGCGGGAGGGGTTAAGACCCAGTACTTC	CASSFSAGGVKTQYF
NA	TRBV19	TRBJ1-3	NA	TGTGCCAGTAGCAGAAAATTAACCTCTGGAAACACCATATATTTT	CASSRKLTSGNTIYF
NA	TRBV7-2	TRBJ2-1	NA	TGTGCCAGCAGCTTAGTTAACTATGAGCAGTTCTTC	CASSLVNYEQFF
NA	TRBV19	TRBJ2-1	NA	TGTGCCAGTAGTACTAGCGTTGGCTCCTACAATGAGCAGTTCTTC	CASSTSVGSYNEQFF